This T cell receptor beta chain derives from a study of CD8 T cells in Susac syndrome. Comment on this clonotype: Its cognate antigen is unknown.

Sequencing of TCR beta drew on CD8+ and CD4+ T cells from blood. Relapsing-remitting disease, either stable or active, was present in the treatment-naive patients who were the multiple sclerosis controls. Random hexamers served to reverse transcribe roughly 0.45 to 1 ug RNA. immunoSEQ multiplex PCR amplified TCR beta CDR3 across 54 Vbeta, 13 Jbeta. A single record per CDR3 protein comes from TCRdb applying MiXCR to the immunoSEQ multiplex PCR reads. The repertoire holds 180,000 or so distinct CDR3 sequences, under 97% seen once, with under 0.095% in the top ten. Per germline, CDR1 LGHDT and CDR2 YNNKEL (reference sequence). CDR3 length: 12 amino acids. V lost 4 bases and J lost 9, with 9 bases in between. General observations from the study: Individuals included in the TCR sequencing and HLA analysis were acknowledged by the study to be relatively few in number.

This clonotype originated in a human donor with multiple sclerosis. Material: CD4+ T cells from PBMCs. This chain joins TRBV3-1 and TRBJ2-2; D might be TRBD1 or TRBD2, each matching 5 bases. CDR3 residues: CASSPWGRELFF. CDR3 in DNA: TGTGCCAGCAGCCCATGGGGGAGGGAGCTGTTTTTT.